Listed here are 18 T cell receptor beta chains from one sample, sequenced in a study of identical twins (TCRdb year 2016). The library was prepared using 5' RACE. The run used an Illumina HiSeq 2000. Using fastp at Q25 and MiXCR, TCRdb reprocessed the public reads and kept productive beta chains. Each record represents a unique CDR3 protein, reported with the most common genes and DNA among its rows. Here the sample has nearly 900,000 distinct CDR3 sequences; approximately 13% occur a single time. Of the sample, 1.5% to 2% falls within the top ten clones. The data were also submitted as part of a second study, on yellow fever vaccine responses in identical twins.

Specimen: PBMCs. The receptors derive from a woman under 30 in good health.

V gene TRBV6-1 combines with J gene TRBJ1-2; D is unresolved. V lost 1 base and J 4 bases, leaving 10 bases between the germline ends. The CDR3 length is 14 residues. The V gene's germline CDR1 is MNHNS and CDR2 SASEGT. CDR3 bases: TGTGCCAGCAGTGAAGTACCTAGGCGCTATGGCTACACCTTC. Residues: CASSEVPRRYGYTF.

A few counts support this clonotype. This chain connects TRBV4-1 to TRBJ1-1, with D tentatively TRBD1 (6 bases). CDR1 MGHRA and CDR2 YSYEKL come from the germline V gene. V lost 0 bases and J lost 2, with 13 bases in between. The CDR3 runs 16 residues. CDR3 sequence (DNA): TGCGCCAGCAGCCAAGATTTGGGGGGCCGAAACACTGAAGCTTTCTTT. Translating gives CASSQDLGGRNTEAFF.

This clonotype came up a few times. V is TRBV9 and J is TRBJ2-6; D tentatively fits TRBD1 or TRBD2 (5 bases each). The germline CDR1 and CDR2 sequences are SGDLS and YYNGEE. The CDR3 is 17 residues long. Trimming shortened V by 4 bases and J by 1 base, and 15 bases separated the two germline ends. CDR3 sequence reads: CASSQSVGGSGANVLTF. In DNA, the CDR3 is TGTGCCAGCAGCCAATCTGTTGGGGGATCTGGGGCCAACGTCCTGACTTTC.

This chain joins TRBV6-5 and TRBJ2-5; 7 nucleotides match TRBD1. This CDR3 is 17 amino acids long. The V gene's germline CDR1 is MNHEY and CDR2 SVGAGI. Trimming removed 0 bases from V and 3 bases from J; junction bases left unmatched: 10. This CDR3 is CASSYSTHRDSKETQYF. The CDR3 nucleotides read TGTGCCAGCAGTTACTCCACCCACCGGGACAGCAAAGAGACCCAGTACTTC.

This clonotype was seen many times. The gene calls are TRBV7-8 and TRBJ1-1; TRBD1 matches at 7 bases. V gave up 4 bases and J gave up 4 bases; unmatched junction bases: 6. Germline V gene sequence: CDR1 SGHVS, CDR2 FQNEAQ. The CDR3 runs to 14 residues. DNA for the CDR3: TGTGCCAGCAGCTGGGGGACAGTTCCCACTGAAGCTTTCTTT. Encoded protein: CASSWGTVPTEAFF.

This clonotype was found a few times. The chain has TRBV20-1 and TRBJ1-1; TRBD1 is a possible D gene (6 bases). Germline CDR1 is DFQATT and CDR2 is SNEGSKA (reference sequence). Trimming pared 8 bases from V and 1 base from J, leaving 20 bases between. This CDR3 has 15 amino acids. CDR3 loop: CSSIKEGVRNTEAFF. CDR3 sequence (DNA): TGCAGTTCGATCAAAGAGGGGGTCCGGAACACTGAAGCTTTCTTT.

This sequence joins TRBV5-1 and TRBJ2-5; 10 nucleotides agree with TRBD2. Germline V lookup: CDR1 SGHRS, CDR2 YFSETQ. The CDR3 loop spans 14 amino acids. J gave up 3 bases and V 3 bases, and 2 bases lay outside the gene matches. CDR3 bases: TGCGCCAGCAGCTACACTAGCGGGGAAGAGACCCAGTACTTC. Translation gives CASSYTSGEETQYF.

A few counts support this clonotype. The chain employs TRBV2 and TRBJ2-4; D is uncertain. The germline CDR1 and CDR2 sequences are SNHLY and FYNNEI. The length of the CDR3 is 14 residues. The V gene lost 2 bases and the J gene lost 1 base, with 6 bases spanning the gap. DNA for the CDR3: TGTGCCAGCAGTGAACTTGGGGCCAAAAACATTCAGTACTTC. The encoded protein is CASSELGAKNIQYF.

This clonotype was seen a handful of times. The chain has TRBV12-3 or TRBV12-4 and TRBJ2-3; the match to TRBD2 covers 10 bases. CDR3 length: 11 amino acids. The ends lost 8 bases at V and 12 bases at J; junction bases unmatched: 5. Here the CDR3 DNA reads TGTGCCAGCCGGGAGCGGGGGGGCCAGTATTTT. It encodes CASRERGGQYF.

The rearrangement joins TRBV5-1 to TRBJ2-2; TRBD1 is a possible D gene (6 bases). V was cut by 2 bases and J by 0 bases, with 17 bases left in between. CDR1 is SGHRS, CDR2 YFSETQ, per germline. There are 18 residues in the CDR3. The CDR3 spells CASSFRWGPLSNTGELFF. Here the CDR3 DNA reads TGCGCCAGCAGCTTTCGGTGGGGGCCTCTCTCGAACACCGGGGAGCTGTTTTTT.

This chain connects TRBV28 to TRBJ2-2; D is uncertain. Trimming pared 2 bases from V and 5 bases from J, leaving 18 bases between. CDR3 length: 17 amino acids. CDR1 MDHEN and CDR2 SYDVKM come from the germline V gene. CDR3 sequence: CASSLRPWVGWTGELFF. DNA of the CDR3: TGTGCCAGCAGTTTACGTCCCTGGGTCGGGTGGACCGGGGAGCTGTTTTTT. Full variable domain (rest looked up from reference TRBV28 and TRBJ2-2): DVKVTQSSRYLVKRTGEKVFLECVQDMDHENMFWYRQDPGLGLRLIYFSYDVKMKEKGDIPEGYSVSREKKERFSLILESASTNQTSMYLCASSLRPWVGWTGELFFGEGSRLTVL.

The V and J genes are TRBV7-9 and TRBJ2-7; the match to TRBD1 covers 11 bases. J gave up 7 bases and V 4 bases, and 3 bases lay outside the gene matches. Germline V CDR1 and CDR2: SEHNR, FQNEAQ (reference sequence). The CDR3 covers 13 residues. The CDR3 region has the DNA TGTGCCAGCAGCTGGGGACAGGGGGGAGAGCAGTACGTC. It translates to CASSWGQGGEQYV.

The chain carries TRBV2 and TRBJ2-1; no reliable D call. The V gene's germline CDR1 is SNHLY and CDR2 FYNNEI. Trimming left V 2 bases short and J 9 bases short, with 14 bases between. The CDR3 covers 14 residues. CDR3 residues: CASSEFRVTGEQFF. CDR3 in DNA: TGTGCCAGCAGTGAATTTAGGGTAACGGGTGAGCAGTTCTTC.

The chain employs TRBV3-1 and TRBJ2-2; TRBD1 or TRBD2 may be the D gene (5 bases each). The germline V gene encodes CDR1 LGHDT and CDR2 YNNKEL (reference sequence). The CDR3 loop spans 18 amino acids. V shed 3 bases and J shed 2 bases, with 19 bases lying between them. The CDR3 sequence is CASSHGAGRYLNTGELFF. CDR3 nucleotides: TGTGCCAGCAGCCACGGGGCAGGCCGATATCTTAACACCGGGGAGCTGTTTTTT.

This clonotype was seen a handful of times. The chain joins TRBV18 to TRBJ2-3; TRBD1 agrees at 7 bases. The germline gives CDR1 KGHSH, CDR2 LQKENI. This CDR3 is built from 13 residues. V shed 6 bases and J 5 bases; nucleotides not matched to a gene: 5. CDR3 residues: CASSRDRKDTQYF. DNA of the CDR3: TGTGCCAGCTCTCGGGACAGAAAAGATACGCAGTATTTT.

The chain is built from TRBV7-2 and TRBJ1-2; D might be TRBD1 (5 bases). Germline V gene lookup returns CDR1 SGHTA and CDR2 FQGNSA. Trimming removed 1 base from V and 8 bases from J, with 14 bases in between. The CDR3 is 14 amino acids. The CDR3 loop reads CASSLEAPRGGYTF. CDR3 bases: TGTGCCAGCAGCTTAGAGGCCCCGAGGGGAGGCTACACCTTC.

The rearrangement joins TRBV5-1 to TRBJ1-1, with 7 nucleotides matching TRBD1. Looked up from germline, CDR1 is SGHRS and CDR2 is YFSETQ. This CDR3 region has 17 residues. V lost 4 bases to trimming and J lost 1 base; unmatched junction nucleotides: 13. The CDR3 here is CASSPTPSTGKNTEAFF. The CDR3 region has the DNA TGCGCCAGCAGCCCAACTCCCTCGACAGGGAAGAACACTGAAGCTTTCTTT.

The rearrangement links TRBV20-1 to TRBJ2-4; unclear D gene. Germline assignment: CDR1 DFQATT and CDR2 SNEGSKA (reference sequence). This CDR3 is 14 amino acids long. CDR3 protein: CRSNDMLAKNIQYF. CDR3 DNA: TGCAGATCAAACGACATGCTAGCCAAAAACATTCAGTACTTC.